This T cell receptor beta chain was documented in a study of post-analysis software for immune sequencing data. The wider study: Disease trajectories encompassed relapsing-remitting, secondary progressive and progressive-relapsing multiple sclerosis. Points from the study as a whole: Co-batched samples clustered tightly together by F measure. In multiple sclerosis, normalized Chao1 diversity was significantly below that of controls. Patients had higher frequencies than controls of about five TRBV segments, including TRBV5-6, TRBV5-1 and TRBV20-1.

The CDR3 covers 14 residues. Germline V gene sequence: CDR1 LNHNV, CDR2 YYDKDF (reference sequence). Unmatched junction bases numbered 6, after V lost 4 bases and J lost 5 bases. There are a few counts of this clonotype. The target antigen is unknown. TCR beta cDNA libraries had unique molecular identifiers. Some 450,000 cDNA molecules were recovered from an input of about 1 to 10 million T cells. TCRdb fed the PCR reads into MiXCR, producing one record per CDR3 protein. The data hold some 890,000 distinct CDR3 sequences, with roughly 50% observed a single time. The receptor was derived from a girl aged 10-17 years with multiple sclerosis. The sample taken for sequencing was blood. V and J are TRBV15 and TRBJ2-5, with 8 nucleotides matching TRBD2. This CDR3 is CATSNRGGKETQYF. DNA of the CDR3: TGTGCCACCAGCAATCGGGGGGGCAAGGAGACCCAGTACTTC.